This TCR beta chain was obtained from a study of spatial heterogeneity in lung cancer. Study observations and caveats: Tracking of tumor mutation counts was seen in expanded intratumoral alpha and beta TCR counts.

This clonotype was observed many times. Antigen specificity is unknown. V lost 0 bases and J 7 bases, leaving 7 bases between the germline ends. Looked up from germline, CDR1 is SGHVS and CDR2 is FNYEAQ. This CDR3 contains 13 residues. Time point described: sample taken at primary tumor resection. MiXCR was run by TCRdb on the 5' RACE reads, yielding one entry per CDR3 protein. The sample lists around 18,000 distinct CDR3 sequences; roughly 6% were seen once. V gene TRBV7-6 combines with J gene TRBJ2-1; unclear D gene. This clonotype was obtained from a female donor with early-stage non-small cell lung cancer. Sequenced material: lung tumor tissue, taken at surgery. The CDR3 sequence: CASSLAGMNEQFF. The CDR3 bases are TGTGCCAGCAGCTTAGCGGGAATGAATGAGCAGTTCTTC.